Each of the 27 T cell receptor beta chains below was sequenced from the same sample in a study of shared clonotypes between healthy human individuals. Sequencing was performed with immunoSEQ multiplex PCR; in TCRdb, only in-frame clones are kept and a portion is missing. Of 640,000 or so clones listed, around 72% are singletons. Input material: memory CD4+ T cells sorted from blood. Described subset: CD45RA-negative fraction. The receptors were sampled from a young woman in good health.

This rearrangement joins TRBV4-2 to TRBJ2-5, with 7 bases aligning to TRBD1. Trimming at V came to 2 bases and at J to 0 bases, leaving 3 bases not matched to a gene. This CDR3 region has 15 residues. The V gene's germline CDR1 is LGHNA and CDR2 YNFKEQ. DNA for the CDR3: TGTGCCAGCAGCCAACCCGACAGGGACCAAGAGACCCAGTACTTC. Translated, it gives CASSQPDRDQETQYF.

DNA for the CDR3: TGCAGTGCTAGACGTTCAGATACGCAGTATTTT. Amino acids: CSARRSDTQYF. The chain is built from TRBV20-1 and TRBJ2-3, with unresolved D. The CDR3 is 11 amino acids. Germline CDR1 reads DFQATT; CDR2 reads SNEGSKA (reference sequence). The V and J ends lost 2 bases and 4 bases respectively, with 4 bases between them.

This clone was recorded a few times. The chain joins TRBV4-2 to TRBJ2-3, with TRBD2 matching over 9 bases. The CDR3 spans 16 residues. Trimming took 1 base from V and 0 from J; bases not matched to a gene: 2. In germline, CDR1 is LGHNA, CDR2 YNFKEQ. The CDR3 sequence is CASSQATSGSTDTQYF. As DNA, the CDR3 is TGTGCCAGCAGCCAAGCTACTAGCGGGAGCACAGATACGCAGTATTTT.

The chain couples TRBV6-5 to TRBJ1-1; 8 nucleotides agree with TRBD1. The CDR3 loop spans 15 amino acids. The ends lost 5 bases at V and 4 bases at J; junction bases unmatched: 9. Germline assignment: CDR1 MNHEY and CDR2 SVGAGI. CDR3 loop: CASSREQGVSTEAFF. The CDR3 nucleotides read TGTGCCAGCAGTCGGGAACAGGGGGTGAGCACTGAAGCTTTCTTT.

This clone was counted between two and nine times. The chain carries TRBV20-1 and TRBJ2-3; unclear D gene. Germline V CDR1 and CDR2: DFQATT, SNEGSKA (reference sequence). The CDR3 is made up of 11 amino acids. Trimming took 3 bases from V and 4 from J, leaving 5 bases between them. The CDR3 bases are TGCAGTGCTAGCGCGGCAGATACGCAGTATTTT. This translates into CSASAADTQYF.

J is TRBJ1-6 and V is TRBV21-1; TRBD1 reflects the table's D call only, with no check against the DNA. TRBV21-1 is a pseudogene segment. The CDR3 is made up of 19 amino acids. CDR3 region: CASSKEGPEQGARNSPLHF. In DNA, the CDR3 is TGTGCCAGCAGCAAAGAAGGGCCCGAACAGGGGGCGCGGAATTCACCCCTCCACTTT.

The chain has TRBV28 and TRBJ2-4; D possibly corresponds to TRBD2 (5 bases). V was trimmed by 1 base and J by 7 bases, leaving 8 bases between them. Germline V lookup: CDR1 MDHEN, CDR2 SYDVKM. This CDR3 is 13 amino acids long. CDR3: CASSLSGSNIQYF. Written as DNA, the CDR3 is TGTGCCAGCAGTTTATCGGGGAGTAACATTCAGTACTTC.

The chain links TRBV19 to TRBJ2-5, with TRBD1 matching 10 bases. Germline CDR1 and CDR2: LNHDA and SQIVND (reference sequence). Losses at the gene ends were 3 bases for V and 1 base for J; bases not matched to a gene: 8. This CDR3 contains 17 residues. This CDR3 reads CASSMRGQGFGQETQYF. The CDR3, as DNA: TGTGCCAGTAGTATGAGGGGACAGGGGTTCGGCCAAGAGACCCAGTACTTC.

At least ten counts were recorded for this clone. The CDR3 here is CASSTAPAGNTIYF. CDR3 DNA sequence: TGTGCCAGCAGCACCGCCCCGGCTGGAAACACCATATATTTT. The chain is built from TRBV2 and TRBJ1-3; unclear D gene. Per germline, CDR1 SNHLY and CDR2 FYNNEI. This CDR3 comprises 14 residues. V dropped 6 bases and J dropped 2 bases, with 11 bases sitting between them. Supplemented by reference TRBV2 and TRBJ1-3, the full variable domain reads EPEVTQTPSHQVTQMGQEVILRCVPISNHLYFYWYRQILGQKVEFLVSFYNNEISEKSEIFDDQFSVERPDGSNFTLKIRSTKLEDSAMYFCASSTAPAGNTIYFGEGSWLTVV.

This rearrangement joins TRBV5-1 to TRBJ2-3, with 8 positions matching TRBD2. Germline assignment: CDR1 SGHRS and CDR2 YFSETQ. V dropped 3 bases and J dropped 6; count of bases not matched to a gene: 9. The CDR3 totals 15 residues. Here the CDR3 DNA reads TGCGCCAGCAGCTATAAAGCGGGAGCGTTGGATACGCAGTATTTT. This gives the protein CASSYKAGALDTQYF.

The rearrangement joins TRBV28 to TRBJ2-1; perhaps TRBD2 as D (6 bases). Per the germline V gene, CDR1 is MDHEN and CDR2 is SYDVKM. Trimming removed 5 bases at V and 4 bases at J, with 12 bases between. The CDR3 is made up of 14 amino acids. The CDR3 is CASSAAGGYNEQFF. The CDR3 DNA reads TGTGCCAGCAGTGCCGCTGGAGGGTACAATGAGCAGTTCTTC.

This rearrangement joins TRBV20-1 to TRBJ2-3; D gene unclear. Germline CDR1 reads DFQATT; CDR2 reads SNEGSKA (reference sequence). This CDR3 has 11 residues. V dropped 4 bases and J dropped 3 bases, with 5 bases sitting between them. CDR3 in amino acids: CSATLTDTQYF. CDR3 sequence (DNA): TGCAGTGCTACCCTAACAGATACGCAGTATTTT.

Of note for this clone: The sample holds other DNA sequences that translate to the same CDR3. The chain recombines TRBV5-1 with TRBJ2-3; D call uncertain. CDR1 is SGHRS, CDR2 YFSETQ, per germline. The V and J ends lost 3 bases and 1 base respectively, with 9 bases between them. This CDR3 spans 14 amino acids. CDR3 amino acids: CASSSPTGTDTQYF. CDR3 DNA sequence: TGCGCCAGCAGCTCTCCTACCGGCACAGATACGCAGTATTTT.

The chain has TRBV28 and TRBJ1-1; a possible D gene is TRBD1 (5 bases). V gave up 3 bases and J gave up 10 bases, with 21 bases separating them. This CDR3 contains 15 residues. Germline lookup yields CDR1 MDHEN and CDR2 SYDVKM. CDR3 region: CASSLSGGSGSRAFF. The CDR3 region has the DNA TGTGCCAGCAGTTTGAGCGGGGGTTCTGGGTCAAGAGCTTTCTTT.

The V and J genes are TRBV6-5 and TRBJ2-3; D remains unclear. The CDR3 loop spans 12 amino acids. With 4 bases removed from V and 8 bases from J, the gap between germline ends came to 10 bases. From germline, CDR1 is MNHEY and CDR2 SVGAGI. The CDR3 loop reads CASSSVIGTQYF. The DNA for the CDR3 is TGTGCCAGCAGTTCCGTAATTGGTACGCAGTATTTT.

In its sample, this clone was seen many times. V gene TRBV6-6 combines with J gene TRBJ2-3, with no clear D. From germline, CDR1 is MNHNY and CDR2 SVGAGI (reference sequence). This CDR3 has 11 amino acids. Trimming stripped 2 bases from V and 5 bases from J, with 2 bases between. DNA of the CDR3: TGTGCCAGCAGTTACGGAGATACGCAGTATTTT. This gives the protein CASSYGDTQYF.

J is TRBJ2-4 and V is TRBV5-1, with TRBD2 matching over 9 bases. Germline lookup yields CDR1 SGHRS and CDR2 YFSETQ. The V gene end was trimmed by 4 bases and the J gene end by 8 bases; junction bases not matched to a gene: 10. The CDR3 is made up of 15 amino acids. The CDR3 region has the DNA TGCGCCAGCAGCCCCTCGGGTAGCGGGAGAGACATTCAGTACTTC. Its protein is CASSPSGSGRDIQYF. The full variable domain, with the rest looked up from reference TRBV5-1 and TRBJ2-4, is KAGVTQTPRYLIKTRGQQVTLSCSPISGHRSVSWYQQTPGQGLQFLFEYFSETQRNKGNFPGRFSGRQFSNSRSEMNVSTLELGDSALYLCASSPSGSGRDIQYFGAGTRLSVL.

This clone has a single count. The chain links TRBV7-2 to TRBJ1-5; D remains ambiguous. From germline, CDR1 is SGHTA and CDR2 FQGNSA. V lost 2 bases and J 3 bases, leaving 11 bases between the germline ends. This CDR3 contains 15 residues. CDR3 sequence: CASSLTPSLNQPQHF. CDR3 coding DNA: TGTGCCAGCAGCTTAACGCCCAGCCTCAATCAGCCCCAGCATTTT.

J is TRBJ1-1 and V is TRBV28; D unresolved. The germline V gene has CDR1 MDHEN and CDR2 SYDVKM. The CDR3 is 17 residues long. The V end lost 3 bases, the J end lost 4 bases, and 21 bases lay between the germline ends. CDR3 in DNA: TGTGCCAGCAGTTTTTTTGGTTTCCGCGCGGGGAGCACTGAAGCTTTCTTT. Its translation: CASSFFGFRAGSTEAFF.

This clone was observed a single time. The chain joins TRBV10-3 to TRBJ2-7; 15 bases line up with TRBD2. Trimming at V came to 5 bases and at J to 5 bases, leaving 10 bases not matched to a gene. The CDR3 extends over 17 amino acids. Germline V gives CDR1 ENHRY, CDR2 SYGVKD. The CDR3 reads CAISQAGTSGRRNEQYF. The CDR3 nucleotides are TGTGCCATCAGTCAAGCCGGGACTAGCGGGAGGAGGAACGAGCAGTACTTC.

V is TRBV2 and J is TRBJ1-5, with 7 bases that match TRBD1. This CDR3 spans 14 amino acids. The junction had 4 bases not matched to a gene; V was cut back by 6 bases and J by 2 bases. CDR1 and CDR2 from the germline V gene are SNHLY and FYNNEI. The CDR3 DNA follows: TGTGCCAGCAGCGAGACAGGGCGCAATCAGCCCCAGCATTTT. Its translation is CASSETGRNQPQHF.

The chain links TRBV28 to TRBJ2-7; no clear D. The CDR3 sequence is 12 residues long. The germline V and J ends were trimmed by 11 bases and 3 bases, with 14 bases remaining between them. The germline CDR1 and CDR2 sequences are MDHEN and SYDVKM. In DNA form, the CDR3 reads TGTGCCTCCGGCCGGGCGGACTACGAGCAGTACTTC. It translates to CASGRADYEQYF.

This clone was picked up a small number of times. The rearrangement links TRBV5-1 to TRBJ2-7; 8 nucleotides align to TRBD1. The CDR3 sequence is 14 residues long. Germline trimming cut 4 bases from V and 6 bases from J; bases unmatched to any gene: 9. CDR1 and CDR2 from the germline V gene are SGHRS and YFSETQ. The CDR3 sequence is CASSPDREMSEQYF. In DNA, the CDR3 is TGCGCCAGCAGCCCGGACAGGGAAATGTCCGAGCAGTACTTC.

The chain couples TRBV18 to TRBJ2-6; 10 nucleotides agree with TRBD2. J gave up 1 base and V 1 base, and 4 bases lay outside the gene matches. Germline V gene sequence: CDR1 KGHSH, CDR2 LQKENI. The CDR3 covers 18 residues. The CDR3 coding sequence is TGTGCCAGCTCACCACAGGTGACTAGCGGGTCTGGGGCCAACGTCCTGACTTTC. Protein product: CASSPQVTSGSGANVLTF.

The rearrangement uses TRBV5-4 and TRBJ2-7, with 8 bases aligning to TRBD2. The CDR3 length is 16 residues. The trim removed 0 bases at V and 7 bases at J, leaving 12 bases unmatched. CDR1 SGHNT and CDR2 YYREEE come from the germline V gene (reference sequence). The CDR3 protein is CASSLGGQAGVGEQYF. The CDR3, as DNA: TGTGCCAGCAGCTTGGGGGGCCAAGCGGGAGTAGGGGAGCAGTACTTC.

A few counts support this clone. This chain connects TRBV5-6 to TRBJ2-2; no reliable D call. V was cut by 1 base and J by 7 bases, with 8 bases left in between. The CDR3 spans 13 residues. The V gene's germline CDR1 is SGHDT and CDR2 YYEEEE. CDR3 sequence: CASSLLTVGELFF. In DNA, the CDR3 is TGTGCCAGCAGCTTGCTCACGGTCGGGGAGCTGTTTTTT.

Worth noting for this clone: Other DNA sequences in the sample encode the same CDR3. The chain is built from TRBV2 and TRBJ2-1; D unclear. Trimming left V 7 bases short and J 3 bases short, with 4 bases between. Germline V gene sequence: CDR1 SNHLY, CDR2 FYNNEI. The CDR3 is made up of 11 amino acids. DNA of the CDR3: TGTGCCAGCACTAGCTACAATGAGCAGTTCTTC. Its protein is CASTSYNEQFF.